Listed below are T cell receptor beta chains from one sample, sequenced in a study of T cell responses to AZD1222 COVID-19 vaccine. Method: immunoSEQ multiplex PCR; TCRdb's copy keeps in-frame clones and lacks some. The sample has 140,000 to 150,000 clones, under 95% seen once; the top ten hold 2.8%. Sequenced here: peripheral blood, sampled on day 0 of MenACWY control vaccination. The receptors shown here come from an adult in good health. The CDR3 runs from the conserved cysteine through the conserved F or W. Each record gives: V gene, J gene, CDR3 protein.

>TRBV21-1|TRBJ2-7
CASIPRGPADRAYEQYF
>TRBV15|TRBJ1-5
CATSRDRVEAQPQHF
>TRBV6-6|TRBJ1-1
CASSLLMNTEAFF
>TRBV19|TRBJ2-2
CASHPGGGGTGELFF
>TRBV19|TRBJ2-2
CASSISPPRGGTGELFF
>TRBV4-1|TRBJ1-2
CASSQGTEYYGYTF
>TRBV5-8|TRBJ1-2
CASSRWGGLFYGYTF
>TRBV27|TRBJ2-2
CASSLNTGELFF
>TRBV27|TRBJ1-6
CASSLTGGSPLHF
>TRBV19|TRBJ1-1
CATFAGWDTEAFF
>TRBV11-2|TRBJ1-1
CASSLVGWGKATEAFF
>TRBV7-2|TRBJ1-5
CASSLGSYSNQPQHF
>TRBV3-1/TRBV3-2|TRBJ2-4
CASSQSALNIQYF
>TRBV18|TRBJ1-3
CASSPPATWDSSGNTIYF
>TRBV15|TRBJ1-4
CATSRDGVRFEKLFF
>TRBV5-1|TRBJ2-3
CASSSTLADTQYF
>TRBV6-5|TRBJ2-5
CASRLVGRETQYF
>TRBV19|TRBJ1-5
CASSIGNQPQHF
>TRBV19|TRBJ1-4
CASSIAGVEKLFF
>TRBV27|TRBJ1-6
CASSSQGPLHF
>TRBV5-1|TRBJ2-5
CASSLAVREETQYF
>TRBV6-1|TRBJ2-6
CASSRDSGANVLTF
>TRBV3-1/TRBV3-2|TRBJ1-1
CAVQPGVYTEAFF
>TRBV5-4|TRBJ2-1
CASSQGVMLGQAYNEQFF
>TRBV6-6|TRBJ2-1
CASSYRDLDSYNEQFF
>TRBV7-9|TRBJ1-4
CASSYRTWAGRATNEKLFF
>TRBV18|TRBJ1-1
CASSLGENTEAFF